A selection of T cell receptor beta chains follows, all from one sample in a study of T cells after yellow fever vaccination. TCRdb reanalysed the 5' RACE reads using MiXCR and keeps one entry per CDR3 protein. The table includes about 370,000 distinct CDR3 sequences, 11% detected once. Here the sequenced sample was PBMCs, taken on the day of the first yellow fever vaccination. All receptors derive from a man younger than 35 who received the YFV17D yellow fever vaccine. The CDR3 runs from the conserved cysteine through the conserved F or W.

v_gene	CDR3aa
TRBV24-1	CATSEGSQETQYF
TRBV28	CASSPLAEAGELFF
TRBV10-3	CAISDWDTGTGELFF
TRBV6-2/TRBV6-3	CASTPLREKTEAFF
TRBV25-1	CASSDLGNSWGLGETQYF
TRBV12-3/TRBV12-4	CASSKGTEFNQPQHF
TRBV4-3	CASSRGLIGSEQFF
TRBV15	CATSRDGQIGEPQHF
TRBV7-2	CASSESGRTSGTDTQYF
TRBV6-2/TRBV6-3	CASSNLGNQPQHF
TRBV11-1	CASSPVNHGETQYF